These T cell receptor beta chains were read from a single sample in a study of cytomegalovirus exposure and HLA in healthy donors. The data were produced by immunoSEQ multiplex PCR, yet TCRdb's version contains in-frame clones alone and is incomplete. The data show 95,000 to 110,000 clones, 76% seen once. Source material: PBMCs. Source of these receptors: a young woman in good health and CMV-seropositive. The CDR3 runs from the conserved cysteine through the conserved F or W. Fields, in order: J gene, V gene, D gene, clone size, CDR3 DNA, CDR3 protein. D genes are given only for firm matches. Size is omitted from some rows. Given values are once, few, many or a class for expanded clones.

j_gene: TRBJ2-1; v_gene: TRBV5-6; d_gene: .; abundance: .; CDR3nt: TGTGCCAGCAGCTTGTTAGTAGGAGCGAGGAATGAGCAGTTCTTC; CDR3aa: CASSLLVGARNEQFF
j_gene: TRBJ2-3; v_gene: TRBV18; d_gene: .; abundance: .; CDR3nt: TGTGCCAGCTCACCCTCTAGCGGCACAGATACGCAGTATTTT; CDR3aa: CASSPSSGTDTQYF
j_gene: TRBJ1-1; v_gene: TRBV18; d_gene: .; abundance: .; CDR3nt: TGTGCCAGCTCGCCAGGACAGACAAACACTGAAGCTTTCTTT; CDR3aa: CASSPGQTNTEAFF
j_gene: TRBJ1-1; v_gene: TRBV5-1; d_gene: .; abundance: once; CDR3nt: TGCGCCAGCAGCTTGTCTTGGGCAGGGATGAACACTGAAGCTTTCTTT; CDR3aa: CASSLSWAGMNTEAFF
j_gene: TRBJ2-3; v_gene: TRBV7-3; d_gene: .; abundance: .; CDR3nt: TGTGCCAGCAGCTTGATAGATGGGCGGGTCAGCACAGATACGCAGTATTTT; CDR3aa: CASSLIDGRVSTDTQYF
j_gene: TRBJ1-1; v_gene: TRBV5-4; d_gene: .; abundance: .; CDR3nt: TGTGCCAGCAGCTTGGAGTCCCGGGGGAGAACTGAAGCTTTCTTT; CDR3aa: CASSLESRGRTEAFF
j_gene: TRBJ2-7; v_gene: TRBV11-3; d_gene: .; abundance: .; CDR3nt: TGTGCCAGCAGCTTAGATCTGTCCCGCGAGCAGTACTTC; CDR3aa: CASSLDLSREQYF
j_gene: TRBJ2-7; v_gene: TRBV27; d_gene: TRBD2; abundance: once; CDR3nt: TGTGCCAGCAGTTCATACGGGGGGACTAGCGGGCGCCGGTACTTC; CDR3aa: CASSSYGGTSGRRYF
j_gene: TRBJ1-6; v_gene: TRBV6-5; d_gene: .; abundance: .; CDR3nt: TGTGCCAGCAGTTCTTCCCTCTCCTATAATTCACCCCTCCACTTT; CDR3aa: CASSSSLSYNSPLHF
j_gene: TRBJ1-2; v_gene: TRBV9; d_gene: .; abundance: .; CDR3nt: TGTGCCAGCAGCGTAGGACAGACCTATGGCTACACCTTC; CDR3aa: CASSVGQTYGYTF
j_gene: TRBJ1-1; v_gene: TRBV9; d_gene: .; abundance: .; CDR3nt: TGTGCCAGCAGCGTAGATCCGGGGGAGGGCGTGAGGACTGAAGCTTTCTTT; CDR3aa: CASSVDPGEGVRTEAFF
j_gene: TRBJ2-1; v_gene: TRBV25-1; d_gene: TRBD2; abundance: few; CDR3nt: TGTGCCAGCAGTGAATTCGGGGGGGAGAGAAATGAGCAGTTCTTC; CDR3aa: CASSEFGGERNEQFF
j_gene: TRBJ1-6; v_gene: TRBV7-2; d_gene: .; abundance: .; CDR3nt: TGTGCCAGCAGCCCAGACTCAGCCCCCAATTCACCCCTCCACTTT; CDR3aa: CASSPDSAPNSPLHF
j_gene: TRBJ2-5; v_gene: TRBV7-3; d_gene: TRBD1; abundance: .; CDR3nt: TGTGCCAGCAGCTTAGACAGGGAAGAGACCCAGTACTTC; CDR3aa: CASSLDREETQYF
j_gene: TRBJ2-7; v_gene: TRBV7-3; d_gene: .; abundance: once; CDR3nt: TGTGCCAGCAGCTTAAATGAGCTCACCCAGCAGTACTTC; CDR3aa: CASSLNELTQQYF
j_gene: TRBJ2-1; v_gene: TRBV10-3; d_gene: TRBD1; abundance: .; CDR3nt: TGTGCCATCAGTGGCGGGACAGGGGTTAATGAGCAGTTCTTC; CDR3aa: CAISGGTGVNEQFF
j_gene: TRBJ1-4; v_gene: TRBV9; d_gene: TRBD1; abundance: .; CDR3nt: TGTGCCAGCAGCGTAGTGGGGACAGGGAATGAAAAACTGTTTTTT; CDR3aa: CASSVVGTGNEKLFF
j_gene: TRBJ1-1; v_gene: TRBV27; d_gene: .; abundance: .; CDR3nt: TGTGCCAGCAGTTTCGGGAACACTGAAGCTTTCTTT; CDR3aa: CASSFGNTEAFF
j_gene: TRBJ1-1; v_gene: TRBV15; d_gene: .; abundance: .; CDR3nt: TGTGCCACCAGCAGAGATCGGCAGGGTTCAGCTTTCTTT; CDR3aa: CATSRDRQGSAFF
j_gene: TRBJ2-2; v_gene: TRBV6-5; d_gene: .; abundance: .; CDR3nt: TGTGCCAGCAGTTACTCCCGGGACAAGGGCACCGGGGAGCTGTTTTTT; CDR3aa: CASSYSRDKGTGELFF
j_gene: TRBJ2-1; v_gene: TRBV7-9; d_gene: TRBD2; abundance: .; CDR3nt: TGTGCCAGCAGCTTGTTAGCGGGGGGGTTTCGTATCTTC; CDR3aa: CASSLLAGGFRIF
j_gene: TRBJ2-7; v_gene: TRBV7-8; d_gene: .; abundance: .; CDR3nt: TGTGCCAGCAGCTTCCGGGGATTTTACGAGCAGTACTTC; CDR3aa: CASSFRGFYEQYF
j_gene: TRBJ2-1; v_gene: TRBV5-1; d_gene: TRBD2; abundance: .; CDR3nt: TGCGCCAGCAGCACTGGGGGCCTAGCGGGGGGGCGTGATGAGCAGTTCTTC; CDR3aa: CASSTGGLAGGRDEQFF
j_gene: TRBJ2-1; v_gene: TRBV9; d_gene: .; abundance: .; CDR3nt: TGTGCCAGCAGCCACCTAGGGGTGCTTTCCTACAATGAGCAGTTCTTC; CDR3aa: CASSHLGVLSYNEQFF